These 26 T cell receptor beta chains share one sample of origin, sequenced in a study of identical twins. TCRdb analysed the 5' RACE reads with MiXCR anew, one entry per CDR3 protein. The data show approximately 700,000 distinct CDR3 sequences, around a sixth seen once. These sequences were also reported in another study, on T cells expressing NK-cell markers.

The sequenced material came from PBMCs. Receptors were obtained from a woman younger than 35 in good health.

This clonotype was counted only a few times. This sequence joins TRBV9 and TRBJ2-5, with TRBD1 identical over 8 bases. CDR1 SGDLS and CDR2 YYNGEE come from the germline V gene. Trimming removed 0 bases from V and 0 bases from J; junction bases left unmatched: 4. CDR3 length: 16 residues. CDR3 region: CASSVGTGTNQETQYF. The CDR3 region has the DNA TGTGCCAGCAGCGTAGGGACAGGGACCAACCAAGAGACCCAGTACTTC.

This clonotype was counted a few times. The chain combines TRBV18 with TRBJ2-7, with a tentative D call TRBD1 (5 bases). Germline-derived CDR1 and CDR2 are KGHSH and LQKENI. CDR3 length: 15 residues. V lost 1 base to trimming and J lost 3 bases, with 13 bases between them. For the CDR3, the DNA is TGTGCCAGCTCACCACGTAATACAGGTAGCTACGAGCAGTACTTC. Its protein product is CASSPRNTGSYEQYF.

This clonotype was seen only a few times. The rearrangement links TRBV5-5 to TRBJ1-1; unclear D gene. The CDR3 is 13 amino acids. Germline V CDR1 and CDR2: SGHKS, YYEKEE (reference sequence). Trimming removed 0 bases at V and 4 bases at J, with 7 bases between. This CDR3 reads CASSLEAVTEAFF. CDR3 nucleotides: TGTGCCAGCAGCTTGGAGGCAGTCACTGAAGCTTTCTTT.

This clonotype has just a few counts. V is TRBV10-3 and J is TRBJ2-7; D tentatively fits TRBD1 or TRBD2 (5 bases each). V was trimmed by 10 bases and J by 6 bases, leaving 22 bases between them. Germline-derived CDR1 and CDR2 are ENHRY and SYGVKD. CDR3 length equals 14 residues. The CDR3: CASEPRDQGGEQYF. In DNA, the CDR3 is TGTGCCAGTGAGCCCCGGGATCAGGGCGGCGAGCAGTACTTC.

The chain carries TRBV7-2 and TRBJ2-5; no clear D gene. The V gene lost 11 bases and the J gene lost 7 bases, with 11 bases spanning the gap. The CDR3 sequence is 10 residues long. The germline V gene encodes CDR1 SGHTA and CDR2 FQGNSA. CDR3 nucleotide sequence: TGTGCCTCCGACTTAGGGACCCAGTACTTC. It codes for CASDLGTQYF. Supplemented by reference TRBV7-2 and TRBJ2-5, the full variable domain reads GAGVSQSPSNKVTEKGKDVELRCDPISGHTALYWYRQSLGQGLEFLIYFQGNSAPDKSGLPSDRFSAERTGGSVSTLTIQRTQQEDSAVYLCASDLGTQYFGPGTRLLVL.

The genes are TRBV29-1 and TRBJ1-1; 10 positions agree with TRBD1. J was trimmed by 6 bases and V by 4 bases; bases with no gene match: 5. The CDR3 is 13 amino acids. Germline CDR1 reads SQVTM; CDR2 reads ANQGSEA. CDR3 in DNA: TGCAGCGTTGGGGACAGGGGTGTATCTGAAGCTTTCTTT. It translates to CSVGDRGVSEAFF.

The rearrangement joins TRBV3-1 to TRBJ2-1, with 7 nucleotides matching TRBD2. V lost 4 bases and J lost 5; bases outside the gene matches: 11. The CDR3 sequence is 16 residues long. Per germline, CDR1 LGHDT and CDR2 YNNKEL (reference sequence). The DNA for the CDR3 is TGTGCCAGCAGCCCCGACTCCTGGACTAGGAACAATGAGCAGTTCTTC. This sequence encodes CASSPDSWTRNNEQFF.

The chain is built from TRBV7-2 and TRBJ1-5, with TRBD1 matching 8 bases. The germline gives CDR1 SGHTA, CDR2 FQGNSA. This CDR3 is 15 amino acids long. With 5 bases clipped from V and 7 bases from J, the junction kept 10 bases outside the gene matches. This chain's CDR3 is CASSPTRGQAQPQHF. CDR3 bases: TGTGCCAGCAGCCCCACCAGGGGGCAGGCACAGCCCCAGCATTTT.

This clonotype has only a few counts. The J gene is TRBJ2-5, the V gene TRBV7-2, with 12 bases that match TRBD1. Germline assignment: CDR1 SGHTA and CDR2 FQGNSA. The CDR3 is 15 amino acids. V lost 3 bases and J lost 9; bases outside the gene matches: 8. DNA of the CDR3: TGTGCCAGCAGCTTCCTGGGACAGGGGGCCGGGGCCCAGTACTTC. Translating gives CASSFLGQGAGAQYF.

DNA of the CDR3: TGTGCCAGCAGCTTAGCAGGGGCCAATATCTACAATGAGCAGTTCTTC. Translated, it gives CASSLAGANIYNEQFF. The rearrangement links TRBV7-8 to TRBJ2-1; D possibly corresponds to TRBD1 (5 bases). The germline V gene encodes CDR1 SGHVS and CDR2 FQNEAQ. V lost 0 bases and J lost 3, with 12 bases in between. The CDR3 is 16 amino acids.

The CDR3 DNA is TGTGCCAGCAGCTCCCCTGAGGGGTGGGGCACCGGGGAGCTGTTTTTT. Residues: CASSSPEGWGTGELFF. The V gene is TRBV5-6, the J gene TRBJ2-2; D might be TRBD1 or TRBD2, each matching 5 bases. With 3 bases removed from V and 4 bases from J, the gap between germline ends came to 16 bases. The CDR3 length is 16 residues. The germline V gene has CDR1 SGHDT and CDR2 YYEEEE. Complete variable domain (other parts from reference TRBV5-6 and TRBJ2-2): DAGVTQSPTHLIKTRGQQVTLRCSPKSGHDTVSWYQQALGQGPQFIFQYYEEEERQRGNFPDRFSGHQFPNYSSELNVNALLLGDSALYLCASSSPEGWGTGELFFGEGSRLTVL.

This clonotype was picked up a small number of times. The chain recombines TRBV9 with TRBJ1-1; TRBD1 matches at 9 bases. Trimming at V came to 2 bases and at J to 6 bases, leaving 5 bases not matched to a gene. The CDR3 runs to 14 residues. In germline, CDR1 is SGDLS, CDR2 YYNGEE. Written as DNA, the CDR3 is TGTGCCAGCAGCGTCGCGGACAGGGGCTCTGAAGCTTTCTTT. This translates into CASSVADRGSEAFF.

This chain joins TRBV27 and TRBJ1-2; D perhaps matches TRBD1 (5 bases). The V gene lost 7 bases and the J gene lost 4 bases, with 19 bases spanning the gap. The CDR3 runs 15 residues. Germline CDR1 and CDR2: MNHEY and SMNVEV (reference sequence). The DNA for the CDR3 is TGTGCCAGCACCCACTCAGGGATCGGAATCTATGGCTACACCTTC. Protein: CASTHSGIGIYGYTF.

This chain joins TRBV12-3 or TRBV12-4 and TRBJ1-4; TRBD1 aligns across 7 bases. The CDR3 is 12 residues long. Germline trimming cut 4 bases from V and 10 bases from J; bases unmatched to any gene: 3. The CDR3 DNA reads TGTGCCAGCAGTTCGGGACAGAGAAAACTGTTTTTT. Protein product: CASSSGQRKLFF.

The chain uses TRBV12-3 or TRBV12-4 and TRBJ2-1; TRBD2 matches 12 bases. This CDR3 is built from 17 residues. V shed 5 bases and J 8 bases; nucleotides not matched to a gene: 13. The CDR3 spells CASSHSQTSGRGDEQFF. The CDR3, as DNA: TGTGCCAGCAGTCACTCTCAGACTAGCGGGAGAGGCGATGAGCAGTTCTTC.

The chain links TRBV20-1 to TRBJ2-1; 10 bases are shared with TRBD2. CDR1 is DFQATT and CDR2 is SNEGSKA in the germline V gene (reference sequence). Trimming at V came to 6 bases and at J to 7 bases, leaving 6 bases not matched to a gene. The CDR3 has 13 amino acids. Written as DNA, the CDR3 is TGCAGTGCCCAGCGGGGGGGTAAGAATGAGCAGTTCTTC. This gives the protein CSAQRGGKNEQFF.

Here the CDR3 reads CASSLHGTSVYNEQFF. The CDR3, as DNA: TGCGCCAGCAGCTTGCATGGGACTAGCGTCTACAATGAGCAGTTCTTC. This chain uses TRBV5-1 with TRBJ2-1; 10 bases map to TRBD2. Germline trimming cut 1 base from V and 3 bases from J; bases unmatched to any gene: 4. The CDR3 extends over 16 amino acids. Germline-derived CDR1 and CDR2 are SGHRS and YFSETQ.

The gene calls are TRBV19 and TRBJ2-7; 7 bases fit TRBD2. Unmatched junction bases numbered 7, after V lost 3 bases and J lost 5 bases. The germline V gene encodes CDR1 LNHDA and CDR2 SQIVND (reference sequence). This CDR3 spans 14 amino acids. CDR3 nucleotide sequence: TGTGCCAGTAGTATCTCAGCGGGGAGGAACGAGCAGTACTTC. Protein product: CASSISAGRNEQYF.

This CDR3 reads CASSPPGAVTGTQYF. Here the CDR3 DNA reads TGTGCCAGCTCACCACCGGGGGCCGTCACGGGGACCCAGTACTTC. The V and J genes are TRBV18 and TRBJ2-5; tentatively, D is TRBD1 (6 bases). The CDR3 has 15 amino acids. Trimming shortened V by 0 bases and J by 7 bases, and 15 bases separated the two germline ends. CDR1 KGHSH and CDR2 LQKENI come from the germline V gene.

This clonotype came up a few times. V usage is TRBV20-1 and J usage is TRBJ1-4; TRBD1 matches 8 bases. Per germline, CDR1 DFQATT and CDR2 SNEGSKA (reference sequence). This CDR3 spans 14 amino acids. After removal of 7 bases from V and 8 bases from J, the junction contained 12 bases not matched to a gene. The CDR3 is CSVIDRGYLEKLFF. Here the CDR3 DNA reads TGCAGTGTTATAGACAGGGGATATTTAGAAAAACTGTTTTTT.

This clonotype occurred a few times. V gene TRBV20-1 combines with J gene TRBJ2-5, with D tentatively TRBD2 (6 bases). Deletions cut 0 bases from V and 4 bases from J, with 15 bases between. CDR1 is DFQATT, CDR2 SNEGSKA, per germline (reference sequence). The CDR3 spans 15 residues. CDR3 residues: CSARDGRSGGETQYF. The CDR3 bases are TGCAGTGCTAGAGACGGACGTTCCGGGGGAGAGACCCAGTACTTC.

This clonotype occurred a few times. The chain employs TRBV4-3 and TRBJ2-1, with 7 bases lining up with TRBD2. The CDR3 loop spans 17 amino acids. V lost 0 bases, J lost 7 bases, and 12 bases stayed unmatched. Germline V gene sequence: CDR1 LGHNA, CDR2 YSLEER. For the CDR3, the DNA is TGCGCCAGCAGCCAAGATCTAGGGGCGAGAGCGGGAAATGAGCAGTTCTTC. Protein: CASSQDLGARAGNEQFF.

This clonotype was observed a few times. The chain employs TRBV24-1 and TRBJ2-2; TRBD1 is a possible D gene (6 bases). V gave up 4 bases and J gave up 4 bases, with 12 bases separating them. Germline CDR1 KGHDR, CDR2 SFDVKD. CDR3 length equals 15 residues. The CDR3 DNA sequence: TGTGCCACCAGTGAAGGACAGTATCGCACCGGGGAGCTGTTTTTT. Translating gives CATSEGQYRTGELFF.

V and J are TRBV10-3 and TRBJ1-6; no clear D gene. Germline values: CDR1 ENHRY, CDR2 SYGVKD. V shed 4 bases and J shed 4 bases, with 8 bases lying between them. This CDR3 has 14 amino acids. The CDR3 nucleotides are TGTGCCATCAGTGCAGCGATGTATAATTCACCCCTCCACTTT. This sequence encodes CAISAAMYNSPLHF.

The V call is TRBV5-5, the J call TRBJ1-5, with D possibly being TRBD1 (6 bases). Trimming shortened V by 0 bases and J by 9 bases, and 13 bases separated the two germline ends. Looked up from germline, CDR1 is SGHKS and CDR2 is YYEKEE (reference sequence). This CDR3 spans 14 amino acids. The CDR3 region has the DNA TGTGCCAGCAGCTTGGGACAGGATCTTCGGCCCCAGCATTTT. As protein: CASSLGQDLRPQHF.

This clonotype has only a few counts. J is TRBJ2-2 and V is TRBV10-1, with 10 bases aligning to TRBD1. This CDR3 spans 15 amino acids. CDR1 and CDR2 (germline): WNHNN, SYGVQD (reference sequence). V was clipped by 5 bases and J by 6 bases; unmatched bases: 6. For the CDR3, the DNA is TGCGCCAGCAGTCCCGGGACAGGGGTGGCCGGGGAGCTGTTTTTT. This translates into CASSPGTGVAGELFF.